The 10 T cell receptor beta chains in this list originate from one sample, sequenced in a study of blood T cell repertoires in COVID-19. Method: immunoSEQ multiplex PCR; TCRdb's copy keeps in-frame clones and lacks some. The table records approximately 260,000 clones, about 88% of them present only once. Sequenced material: peripheral blood. Receptor source: a woman in her thirties or forties who had recovered from COVID-19.

The CDR3 DNA sequence: TGTGCCAGCAGTCGCGGACAGGGGGACCAGTACTTC. This gives the protein CASSRGQGDQYF. The chain combines TRBV12-3 or TRBV12-4 with TRBJ2-7, with 10 bases identical to TRBD1. CDR3 length equals 12 residues. The trim removed 5 bases at V and 10 bases at J, leaving 5 bases unmatched.

The chain combines TRBV27 with TRBJ1-4, with 8 bases matching TRBD1. CDR1 and CDR2 (germline): MNHEY, SMNVEV (reference sequence). The CDR3 totals 15 residues. V was pared by 6 bases and J by 7 bases, with 10 bases of the junction left unmatched. CDR3 sequence (DNA): TGTGCCAGCAGCCCGAACAGGGGGGCAGCTGAAAAACTGTTTTTT. It specifies CASSPNRGAAEKLFF.

The chain carries TRBV5-1 and TRBJ2-1, with TRBD2 matching over 11 bases. CDR3 length equals 14 residues. V trimming: 4 bases; J trimming: 10 bases; junction bases outside the gene matches: 7. The germline V gene has CDR1 SGHRS and CDR2 YFSETQ. CDR3 protein: CASSGTSGAVEQFF. Written as DNA, the CDR3 is TGCGCCAGCAGCGGGACTAGCGGAGCGGTAGAGCAGTTCTTC.

This chain links TRBV5-6 with TRBJ2-6; TRBD1 is a possible D gene (6 bases). CDR3 length: 16 amino acids. V was clipped by 4 bases and J by 2 bases, with 13 bases between them. Looked up from germline, CDR1 is SGHDT and CDR2 is YYEEEE. CDR3 sequence: CASSLNPGAGANVLTF. The CDR3 region has the DNA TGTGCCAGCAGCCTAAACCCAGGGGCTGGGGCCAACGTCCTGACTTTC.

The chain is built from TRBV5-4 and TRBJ2-7; 8 bases match TRBD2. Unmatched junction bases numbered 4, after V lost 2 bases and J lost 0 bases. Per germline, CDR1 SGHNT and CDR2 YYREEE (reference sequence). The CDR3 loop spans 15 amino acids. CDR3 nucleotide sequence: TGTGCCAGCAGCTTCAAGCGGGGGCCCTCCTACGAGCAGTACTTC. Translating gives CASSFKRGPSYEQYF.

CDR3 sequence (DNA): TGTGCCAGCTCACCATTGCGGACAGGACAAAATCAGCCCCAGCATTTT. Translated: CASSPLRTGQNQPQHF. V gene TRBV18 combines with J gene TRBJ1-5; 7 bases fit TRBD1. This CDR3 is 16 amino acids long. J lost 4 bases, V lost 2 bases, and 8 bases had no gene match. CDR1 and CDR2 (germline): KGHSH, LQKENI.

This chain joins TRBV28 and TRBJ1-2; 8 bases match TRBD1. The germline V gene has CDR1 MDHEN and CDR2 SYDVKM. After removal of 3 bases from V and 10 bases from J, the junction contained 7 bases not matched to a gene. The CDR3 contains 13 residues. The chain's CDR3 is CASSFFGQGPYTF. The CDR3 region has the DNA TGTGCCAGCAGTTTTTTTGGACAGGGACCCTACACCTTC.

The chain combines TRBV7-3 with TRBJ2-2; the D is unclear. Trimming removed 4 bases from V and 4 bases from J, with 13 bases in between. The CDR3 runs to 15 residues. The germline V gene encodes CDR1 SGHTA and CDR2 FQGTGA. The chain's CDR3 is CASSSSRGPTGELFF. CDR3 in DNA: TGTGCCAGCAGCTCCTCCAGAGGCCCCACCGGGGAGCTGTTTTTT.

The chain recombines TRBV6-5 with TRBJ1-6, with D possibly TRBD1 on 5 matching bases. Germline CDR1 is MNHEY and CDR2 is SVGAGI. Trimming stripped 7 bases from V and 7 bases from J, with 14 bases between. The CDR3 has 14 amino acids. CDR3 protein: CASKEDSRNSPLHF. CDR3 sequence (DNA): TGTGCCAGCAAAGAAGACAGTAGGAATTCACCCCTCCACTTT.

This chain joins TRBV19 and TRBJ2-7; perhaps TRBD1 as D (5 bases). CDR3 size: 13 residues. The V gene lost 4 bases and the J gene lost 4 bases, with 11 bases spanning the gap. CDR1 is LNHDA, CDR2 SQIVND, per germline (reference sequence). The CDR3 loop reads CASSRESGYEQYV. Written as DNA, the CDR3 is TGTGCCAGTAGTAGAGAATCAGGGTACGAGCAGTACGTC.